This entry features one TCR beta chain sequence. Study processing details: Researchers report that nucleated cell counts were estimated from reference gene primer amplification. Produced via immunoSEQ multiplex PCR; TCRdb's table is partial and in-frame only. The V and J calls and clone size were taken over from that table, and D and trimming were inferred from the DNA. The data contain a few hundred thousand clones, 70% to 90% of them singletons. CDR1 SGDLS and CDR2 YYNGEE come from the germline V gene. The CDR3 has 16 amino acids. V trimming: 4 bases; J trimming: 0 bases; junction bases outside the gene matches: 7. The data were obtained in a study of blood T cell repertoires in COVID-19. Study summary: Researchers got acute and convalescent COVID-19 samples from the United States, Italy and Spain. From T cells, B-cell-depleted T cells, or PBMCs came the material, which was cDNA or gDNA.

This receptor was identified in a woman aged 70 to 79 with COVID-19, enrolled during active disease. The genes are TRBV9 and TRBJ1-3, with TRBD1 matching 7 bases. Material for sequencing was peripheral blood. The CDR3 DNA reads TGTGCCAGCAGCCCCCGACAGGGAATCTCTGGAAACACCATATATTTT. Amino acid sequence: CASSPRQGISGNTIYF.